The 8 T cell receptor beta chains below all came from one sample that was sequenced in a study of technical replicates of blood from a few donors. Profiling relied on immunoSEQ multiplex PCR, and the TCRdb table lists in-frame clones only, not all of them. The table has around 80,000 clones, 85% to 95% seen once; the top ten hold 0.24%. What was sequenced was T cells isolated from PBMCs. Every receptor here comes from a human donor in good health.

The V gene is TRBV6-4, the J gene TRBJ2-2; TRBD2 might be the D (6 bases). The CDR3 has 15 amino acids. Germline V gene data show CDR1 as MRHNA and CDR2 as SNTAGT. Trimming left V 0 bases short and J 5 bases short, with 10 bases between. For the CDR3, the DNA is TGTGCCAGCAGTGACTCCGGGGACTTTACCGGGGAGCTGTTTTTT. It codes for CASSDSGDFTGELFF.

This chain connects TRBV2 to TRBJ2-1; D call uncertain. Trimming pared 0 bases from V and 7 bases from J, leaving 16 bases between. Per the germline V gene, CDR1 is SNHLY and CDR2 is FYNNEI. The CDR3 loop spans 16 amino acids. The CDR3 nucleotides read TGTGCCAGCAGTGAAGCGCGCACTACCCTTTGGAATGAGCAGTTCTTC. Protein: CASSEARTTLWNEQFF.

The chain couples TRBV30 to TRBJ1-4; no definite D call. Trimming cost V 4 bases and J 5 bases, with 11 bases left between them. The CDR3 extends over 13 amino acids. The V gene's germline CDR1 is GTSNPN and CDR2 SVGIG (reference sequence). The CDR3 loop reads CAWNPGENEKLFF. In DNA form, the CDR3 reads TGTGCCTGGAACCCGGGAGAAAATGAAAAACTGTTTTTT. The variable domain in full, with the rest retrieved from reference TRBV30 and TRBJ1-4, is SQTIHQWPATLVQPVGSPLSLECTVEGTSNPNLYWYRQAAGRGLQLLFYSVGIGQISSEVPQNLSASRPQDRQFILSSKKLLLSDSGFYLCAWNPGENEKLFFGSGTQLSVL.

The chain links TRBV14 to TRBJ2-3; 10 nucleotides agree with TRBD2. Trimming took 5 bases from V and 2 from J; bases not matched to a gene: 7. CDR1 and CDR2 from the germline V gene are SGHDN and FVKESK. This CDR3 contains 16 residues. Written as DNA, the CDR3 is TGTGCCAGCAGCAGCCCTAGCGGGAGTCTCACAGATACGCAGTATTTT. Residues: CASSSPSGSLTDTQYF.

The chain joins TRBV5-1 to TRBJ2-7; maybe TRBD1 (6 bases). The germline CDR1 and CDR2 sequences are SGHRS and YFSETQ. The CDR3 is made up of 13 amino acids. V dropped 4 bases and J dropped 3 bases, with 11 bases sitting between them. CDR3 in amino acids: CASSPGTNYEQYF. For the CDR3, the DNA is TGCGCCAGCAGCCCCGGGACAAACTACGAGCAGTACTTC.

This clone appeared once. The genes are TRBV7-9 and TRBJ2-3, with D tentatively TRBD1 (5 bases). Germline lookup yields CDR1 SEHNR and CDR2 FQNEAQ (reference sequence). This CDR3 comprises 17 residues. With 3 bases removed from V and 4 bases from J, the gap between germline ends came to 20 bases. CDR3: CASSFMADRGGSDTQYF. CDR3 sequence (DNA): TGTGCCAGCAGCTTTATGGCGGATAGGGGTGGATCAGATACGCAGTATTTT.

This chain uses TRBV15 with TRBJ1-2, with TRBD1 as a possible D gene (5 bases). This CDR3 region has 16 residues. The germline V gene has CDR1 LNHNV and CDR2 YYDKDF (reference sequence). V was cut by 8 bases and J by 2 bases, with 21 bases left in between. CDR3 bases: TGTGCCACCGAAGAGCGGGGGGGTTTAGTAAACTATGGCTACACCTTC. The encoded protein is CATEERGGLVNYGYTF.

DNA for the CDR3: TGTGCCAGCAGCTTATATGGACAAGCGAGTCAGCCCCAGCATTTT. Encoded protein: CASSLYGQASQPQHF. The chain uses TRBV5-4 and TRBJ1-5; possibly TRBD1 for D (5 bases). V lost 2 bases to trimming and J lost 6 bases, with 15 bases between them. Looked up from germline, CDR1 is SGHNT and CDR2 is YYREEE (reference sequence). This CDR3 has 15 residues.